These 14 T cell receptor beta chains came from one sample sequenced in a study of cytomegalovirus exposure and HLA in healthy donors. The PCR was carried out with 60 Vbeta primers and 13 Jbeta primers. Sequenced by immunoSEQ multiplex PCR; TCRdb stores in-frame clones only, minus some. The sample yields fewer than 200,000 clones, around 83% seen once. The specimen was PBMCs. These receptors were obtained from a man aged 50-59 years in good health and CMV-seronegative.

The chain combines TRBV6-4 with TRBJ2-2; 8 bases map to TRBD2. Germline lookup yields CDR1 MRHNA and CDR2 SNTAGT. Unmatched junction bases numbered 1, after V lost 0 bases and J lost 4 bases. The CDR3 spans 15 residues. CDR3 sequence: CASSDSSGSTGELFF. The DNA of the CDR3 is TGTGCCAGCAGTGACTCAAGCGGGAGCACCGGGGAGCTGTTTTTT.

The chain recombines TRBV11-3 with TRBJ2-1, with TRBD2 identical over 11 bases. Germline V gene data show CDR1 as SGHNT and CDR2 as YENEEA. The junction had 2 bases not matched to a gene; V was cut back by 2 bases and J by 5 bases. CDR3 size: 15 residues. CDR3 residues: CASSLTSGGHNEQFF. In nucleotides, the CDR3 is TGTGCCAGCAGCTTAACTAGCGGGGGTCACAATGAGCAGTTCTTC.

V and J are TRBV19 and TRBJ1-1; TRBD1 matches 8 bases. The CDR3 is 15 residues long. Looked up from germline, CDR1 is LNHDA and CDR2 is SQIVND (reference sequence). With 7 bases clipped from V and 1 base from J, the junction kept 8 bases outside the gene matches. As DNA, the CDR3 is TGTGCCAGTATTCTCAGGGGGCTACCGAACACTGAAGCTTTCTTT. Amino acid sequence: CASILRGLPNTEAFF.

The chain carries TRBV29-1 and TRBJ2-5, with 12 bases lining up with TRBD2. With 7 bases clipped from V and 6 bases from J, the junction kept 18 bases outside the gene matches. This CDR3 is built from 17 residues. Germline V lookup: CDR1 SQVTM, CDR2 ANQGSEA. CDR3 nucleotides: TGCAGCGCCCACCTACTAGCGGGGGGATTCCTCCAGAAGACCCAGTACTTC. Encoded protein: CSAHLLAGGFLQKTQYF.

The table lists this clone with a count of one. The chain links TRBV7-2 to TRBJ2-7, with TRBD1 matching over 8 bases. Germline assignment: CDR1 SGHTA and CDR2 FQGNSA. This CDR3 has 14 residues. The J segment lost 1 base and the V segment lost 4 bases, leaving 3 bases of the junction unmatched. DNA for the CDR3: TGTGCCAGCAGCTCACAGGGGGGATCCTACGAGCAGTACTTC. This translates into CASSSQGGSYEQYF.

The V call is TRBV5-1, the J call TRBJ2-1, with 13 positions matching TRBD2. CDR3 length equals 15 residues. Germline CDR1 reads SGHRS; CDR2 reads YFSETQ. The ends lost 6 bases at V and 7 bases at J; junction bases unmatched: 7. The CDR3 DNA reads TGCGCCAGCACCGAACCGGGACTAGCGGGAAATGAGCAGTTCTTC. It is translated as CASTEPGLAGNEQFF.

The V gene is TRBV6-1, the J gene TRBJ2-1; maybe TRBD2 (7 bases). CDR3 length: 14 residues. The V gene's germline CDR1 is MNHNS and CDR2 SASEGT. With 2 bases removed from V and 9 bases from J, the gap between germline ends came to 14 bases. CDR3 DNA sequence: TGTGCCAGCAGTGAATTTGGGGGAGGGGGTGAGCAGTTCTTC. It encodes CASSEFGGGGEQFF.

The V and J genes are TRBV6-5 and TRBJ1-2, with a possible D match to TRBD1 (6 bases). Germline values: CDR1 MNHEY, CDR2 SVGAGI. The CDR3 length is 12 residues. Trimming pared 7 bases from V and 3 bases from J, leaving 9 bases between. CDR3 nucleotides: TGTGCCAGCAAAAGACAGGACTATGGCTACACCTTC. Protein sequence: CASKRQDYGYTF.

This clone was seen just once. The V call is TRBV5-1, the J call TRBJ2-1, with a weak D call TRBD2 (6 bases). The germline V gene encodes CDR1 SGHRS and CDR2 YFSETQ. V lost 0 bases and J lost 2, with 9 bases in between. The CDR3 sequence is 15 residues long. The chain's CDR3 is CASSLALAAYNEQFF. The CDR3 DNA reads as TGCGCCAGCAGCTTGGCTTTAGCGGCCTACAATGAGCAGTTCTTC.

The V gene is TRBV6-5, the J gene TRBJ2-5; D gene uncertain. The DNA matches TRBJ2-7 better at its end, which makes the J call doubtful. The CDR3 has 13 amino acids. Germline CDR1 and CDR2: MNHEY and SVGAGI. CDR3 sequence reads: CASSRTNSYEQYF. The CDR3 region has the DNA TGTGCCAGCAGTCGAACTAACTCCTACGAGCAGTACTTC.

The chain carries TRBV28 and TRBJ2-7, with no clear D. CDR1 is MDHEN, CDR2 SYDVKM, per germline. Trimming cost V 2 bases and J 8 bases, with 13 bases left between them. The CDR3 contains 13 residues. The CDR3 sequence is CASSLGQIPKQYF. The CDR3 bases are TGTGCCAGCAGTTTAGGCCAGATCCCCAAGCAGTACTTC. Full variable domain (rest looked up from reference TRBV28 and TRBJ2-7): DVKVTQSSRYLVKRTGEKVFLECVQDMDHENMFWYRQDPGLGLRLIYFSYDVKMKEKGDIPEGYSVSREKKERFSLILESASTNQTSMYLCASSLGQIPKQYFGPGTRLTVT.

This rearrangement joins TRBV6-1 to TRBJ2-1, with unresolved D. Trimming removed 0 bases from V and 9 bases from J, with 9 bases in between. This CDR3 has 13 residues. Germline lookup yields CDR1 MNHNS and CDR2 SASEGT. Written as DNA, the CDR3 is TGTGCCAGCAGTGAAGCCACCGTCGGTGAGCAGTTCTTC. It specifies CASSEATVGEQFF.

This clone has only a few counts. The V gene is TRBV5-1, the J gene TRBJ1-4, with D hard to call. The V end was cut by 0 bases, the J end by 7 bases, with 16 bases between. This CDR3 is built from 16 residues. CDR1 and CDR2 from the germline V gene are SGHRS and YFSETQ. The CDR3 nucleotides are TGCGCCAGCAGCTTGGGACCTATTGGGAGATCTGAAAAACTGTTTTTT. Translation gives CASSLGPIGRSEKLFF.

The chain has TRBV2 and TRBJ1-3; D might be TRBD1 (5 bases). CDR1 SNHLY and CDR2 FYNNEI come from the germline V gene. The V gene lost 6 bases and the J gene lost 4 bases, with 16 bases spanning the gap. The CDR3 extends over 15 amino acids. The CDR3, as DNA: TGTGCCAGCAGCGCCAGCCGGACATTAGGAAACACCATATATTTT. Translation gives CASSASRTLGNTIYF.